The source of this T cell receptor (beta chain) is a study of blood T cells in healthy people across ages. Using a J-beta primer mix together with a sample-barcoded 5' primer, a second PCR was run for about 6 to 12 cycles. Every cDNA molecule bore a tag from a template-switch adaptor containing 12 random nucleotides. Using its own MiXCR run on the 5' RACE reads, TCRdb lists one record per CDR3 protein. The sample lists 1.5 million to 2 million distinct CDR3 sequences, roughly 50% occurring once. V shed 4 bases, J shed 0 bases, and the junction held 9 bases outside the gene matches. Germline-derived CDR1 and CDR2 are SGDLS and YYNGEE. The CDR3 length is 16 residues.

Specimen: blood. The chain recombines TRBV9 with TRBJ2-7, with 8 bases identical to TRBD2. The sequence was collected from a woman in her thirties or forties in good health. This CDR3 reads CASSPRSGRSSYEQYF. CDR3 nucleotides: TGTGCCAGCAGCCCCCGAAGCGGGAGATCCTCCTACGAGCAGTACTTC.